The 5 T cell receptor beta chains below were found in one sample sequenced in a study of CD8+CD57+ T cells in acquired aplastic anemia. Genomic DNA constituted the template upon which TCR beta VDJ and CDR3 profiling was performed. TCRdb ran MiXCR on the reads and lists one entry per CDR3 protein. The table lists 100,000 to 130,000 distinct CDR3 sequences, 50% to 65% of them singletons, with around a third in the top ten. The sample comprised sorted CD4+, CD8+, or CD8+CD57+ T cells (not recorded which) from PBMCs. The receptors shown here come from a human donor in good health, serving as a control.

This clonotype was picked up many times. J is TRBJ2-7 and V is TRBV29-1; D is unclear. Trimming removed 1 base at V and 0 bases at J, with 4 bases between. CDR1 and CDR2 (germline): SQVTM, ANQGSEA. This CDR3 is 12 amino acids long. CDR3 sequence: CSVEASSYEQYF. In nucleotides, the CDR3 is TGCAGCGTTGAAGCCTCCTCCTACGAGCAGTACTTC.

The chain carries TRBV4-3 and TRBJ2-3; 9 bases are a match to TRBD2. The CDR3 contains 15 residues. V trimming: 1 base; J trimming: 8 bases; junction bases outside the gene matches: 7. Per germline, CDR1 LGHNA and CDR2 YSLEER. The DNA of the CDR3 is TGCGCCAGCAGCCAAGCCCATAGCGGGGGAGGTACGCAGTATTTT. Translating gives CASSQAHSGGGTQYF.

The rearrangement uses TRBV15 and TRBJ2-3, with a possible D match to TRBD2 (6 bases). The V gene's germline CDR1 is LNHNV and CDR2 YYDKDF (reference sequence). The CDR3 consists of 13 residues. Trimming took 6 bases from V and 6 from J, leaving 13 bases between them. The DNA of the CDR3 is TGTGCCACCAGTCTTGCGGGAATGGATACGCAGTATTTT. Translating gives CATSLAGMDTQYF.

This clonotype was counted at least ten times. CDR3 nucleotide sequence: TGTGCCAGTAGTACGGCTGGGGGGGATTACAATGAGCAGTTCTTC. Its protein is CASSTAGGDYNEQFF. The chain links TRBV19 to TRBJ2-1; TRBD2 matches 7 bases. Germline assignment: CDR1 LNHDA and CDR2 SQIVND (reference sequence). V trimming: 4 bases; J trimming: 4 bases; junction bases outside the gene matches: 7. CDR3 size: 15 residues.

This clonotype was observed a handful of times. The chain carries TRBV30 and TRBJ2-3; 11 positions agree with TRBD2. The length of the CDR3 is 13 residues. The germline CDR1 and CDR2 sequences are GTSNPN and SVGIG (reference sequence). V lost 8 bases, J lost 4 bases, and 5 bases stayed unmatched. The CDR3, as DNA: TGTGCCATTCTAGCGGGGGGATCAGATACGCAGTATTTT. It codes for CAILAGGSDTQYF.